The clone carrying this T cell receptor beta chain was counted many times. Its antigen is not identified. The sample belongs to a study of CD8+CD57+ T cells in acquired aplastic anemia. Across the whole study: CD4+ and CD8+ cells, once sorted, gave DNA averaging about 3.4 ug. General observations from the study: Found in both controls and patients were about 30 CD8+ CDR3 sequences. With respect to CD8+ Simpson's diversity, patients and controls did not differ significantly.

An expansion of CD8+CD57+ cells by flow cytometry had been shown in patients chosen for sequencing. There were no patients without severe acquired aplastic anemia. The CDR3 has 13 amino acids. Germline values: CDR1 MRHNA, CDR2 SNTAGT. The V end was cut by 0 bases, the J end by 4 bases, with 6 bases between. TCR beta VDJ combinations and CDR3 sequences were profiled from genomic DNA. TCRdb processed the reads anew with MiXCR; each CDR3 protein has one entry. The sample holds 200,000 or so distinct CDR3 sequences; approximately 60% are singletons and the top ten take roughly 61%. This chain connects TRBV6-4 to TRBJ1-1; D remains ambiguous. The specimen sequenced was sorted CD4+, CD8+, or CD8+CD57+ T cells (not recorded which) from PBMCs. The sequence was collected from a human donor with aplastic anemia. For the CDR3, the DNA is TGTGCCAGCAGTGACTCGGGAACCACTGAAGCTTTCTTT. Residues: CASSDSGTTEAFF.